This T cell receptor beta chain was retrieved from a study of technical replicates of blood from a few donors. After removal of 7 bases from V and 1 base from J, the junction contained 5 bases not matched to a gene. From germline, CDR1 is MDHEN and CDR2 SYDVKM. The CDR3 sequence is 15 residues long. TCRdb's table, derived via immunoSEQ multiplex PCR, lists solely in-frame clones and lacks some. The sample contains 75,000 to 100,000 clones, about 95% of which appear only once. The sequence was collected from a human donor in good health. What was sequenced was T cells isolated from PBMCs. The chain carries TRBV28 and TRBJ2-2, with 8 bases aligning to TRBD1. The CDR3 DNA is TGTGCCAGCACCACAGGGGGGATGAACACCGGGGAGCTGTTTTTT. It is translated as CASTTGGMNTGELFF. The entire variable domain, with the rest obtained from reference TRBV28 and TRBJ2-2, is as follows: DVKVTQSSRYLVKRTGEKVFLECVQDMDHENMFWYRQDPGLGLRLIYFSYDVKMKEKGDIPEGYSVSREKKERFSLILESASTNQTSMYLCASTTGGMNTGELFFGEGSRLTVL.